The clone carrying this T cell receptor (beta chain) appeared many times. Its antigen remains unknown. Expressed TCRB transcripts got sequenced, as all isolated RNA was reverse transcribed. Method: immunoSEQ multiplex PCR; TCRdb's copy keeps in-frame clones and lacks some. Among about 220,000 clones, about a tenth were seen once, and the ten largest hold 1% to 1.5%. This entry comes from a study of beta chain features in type 1 diabetes. Germline V gene lookup returns CDR1 SGHTA and CDR2 FQGNSA. Trimming cost V 4 bases and J 0 bases, with 10 bases left between them. This CDR3 is 15 amino acids long. Notes on the study in general: Moderately but significantly shorter TCRB CDR3s were found in Type 1 diabetes patients in all four CD4+ subsets. More deletions and fewer insertions at VDJ junctions were found in patients with type 1 diabetes. A definitive answer on HLA type influencing TCRB rearrangement was not reached here.

This clonotype originated in a man younger than 35 in good health. This sequence joins TRBV7-2 and TRBJ2-1; D possibly corresponds to TRBD2 (5 bases). The specimen was central memory CD4+ T cells from blood. Written as DNA, the CDR3 is TGTGCCAGCAGCTCAGGAGGTGGCTCCTACAATGAGCAGTTCTTC. This sequence encodes CASSSGGGSYNEQFF.